This T cell receptor beta chain comes out of a study of neurological immune-mediated disorders. This CDR3 comprises 13 residues. Germline CDR1 reads DFQATT; CDR2 reads SNEGSKA (reference sequence). Trimming shortened V by 1 base and J by 1 base, and 7 bases separated the two germline ends. Ten or more counts support this clonotype. TCRdb redid the calling of the 5' RACE reads with MiXCR, one entry per CDR3 protein. The sample holds approximately 20,000 distinct CDR3 sequences, 2.6% seen once. This chain connects TRBV20-1 to TRBJ1-1; no definite D call. The TCR sequence derives from a woman between 18 and 30 years old with multiple sclerosis. The sequenced sample consisted of PBMCs. The CDR3 loop is CSARAAGNTEAFF. CDR3 bases: TGCAGTGCTAGAGCCGCAGGGAACACTGAAGCTTTCTTT.